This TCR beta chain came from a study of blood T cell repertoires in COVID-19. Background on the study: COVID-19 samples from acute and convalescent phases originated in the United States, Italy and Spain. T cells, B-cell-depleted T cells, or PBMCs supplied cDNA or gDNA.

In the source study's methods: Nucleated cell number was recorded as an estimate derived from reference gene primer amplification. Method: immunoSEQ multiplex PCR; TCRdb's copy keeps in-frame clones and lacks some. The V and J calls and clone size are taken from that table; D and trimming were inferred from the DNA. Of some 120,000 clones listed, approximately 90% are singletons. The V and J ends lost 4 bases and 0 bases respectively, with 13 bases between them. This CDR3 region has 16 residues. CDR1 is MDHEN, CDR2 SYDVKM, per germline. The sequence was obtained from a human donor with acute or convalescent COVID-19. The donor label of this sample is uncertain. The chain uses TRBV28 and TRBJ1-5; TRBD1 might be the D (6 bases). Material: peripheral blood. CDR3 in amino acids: CASSYPGQISNQPQHF. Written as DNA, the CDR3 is TGTGCCAGCAGTTATCCGGGACAAATTAGCAATCAGCCCCAGCATTTT.